This is a list of T cell receptor beta chains from one sample in a study of beta chain features in type 1 diabetes. Method: immunoSEQ multiplex PCR; TCRdb's copy keeps in-frame clones and lacks some. The repertoire consists of some 700,000 clones, with roughly 13% occurring once and the leading ten covering approximately 0.02%. The sample was naive CD4+ T cells from blood. These TCRs come from a young man with type 1 diabetes. CDR3s include the opening cysteine and the closing phenylalanine or tryptophan. The order of the fields is V gene, clone size, J gene, D gene, CDR3 protein, CDR3 DNA. D genes are given only for firm matches. Clone sizes are given selectively: once, few, many, or a class where the clone is expanded.

>TRBV11-2|NA|TRBJ2-5|TRBD1
CASSPGTGQETQYF
TGTGCCAGCAGCCCCGGGACAGGACAAGAGACCCAGTACTTC
>TRBV7-2|few|TRBJ2-1|TRBD2
CASSPLASGVYNEQFF
TGTGCCAGCAGCCCCCTAGCTAGCGGGGTTTACAATGAGCAGTTCTTC
>TRBV19|few|TRBJ2-6|NA
CASSINQGFTSGANVLTF
TGTGCCAGTAGTATCAACCAGGGGTTCACCTCTGGGGCCAACGTCCTGACTTTC
>TRBV15|NA|TRBJ2-1|TRBD2
CATSRSTSGPYNEQFF
TGTGCCACCAGCAGATCAACTAGCGGACCATACAATGAGCAGTTCTTC
>TRBV11-3|few|TRBJ1-6|NA
CASSRFPPLHF
TGTGCCAGCAGCCGGTTTCCACCCCTCCACTTT
>TRBV29-1|NA|TRBJ1-5|NA
CSVRQTDGNQPQHF
TGCAGCGTCCGACAGACGGATGGCAATCAGCCCCAGCATTTT
>TRBV7-3|few|TRBJ2-3|NA
CASSLTLSGGTDTQYF
TGTGCCAGCAGCTTAACGCTTTCGGGGGGCACAGATACGCAGTATTTT
>TRBV5-1|few|TRBJ2-7|NA
CASSLDSVEQYF
TGCGCCAGCAGCTTGGACAGCGTCGAGCAGTACTTC
>TRBV4-1|few|TRBJ2-6|NA
CASSRDGRDSGANVLTF
TGCGCCAGCAGCCGAGACGGACGGGACTCTGGGGCCAACGTCCTGACTTTC
>TRBV30|NA|TRBJ1-1|NA
CAWVWSRGLNTEAFF
TGTGCCTGGGTCTGGAGCCGGGGCCTGAACACTGAAGCTTTCTTT
>TRBV6-5|few|TRBJ2-1|NA
CASGDRSSYNEQFF
TGTGCCAGCGGCGACAGGAGCTCCTACAATGAGCAGTTCTTC
>TRBV30|NA|TRBJ1-2|NA
CAWSVGPGSYTF
TGTGCCTGGAGTGTAGGTCCGGGAAGCTACACCTTC
>TRBV14|few|TRBJ1-3|NA
CASSDEVISGNTIYF
TGTGCCAGCAGCGACGAGGTAATCTCTGGAAACACCATATATTTT
>TRBV11-3|NA|TRBJ2-5|NA
CASSAWREETQYF
TGTGCCAGCAGCGCGTGGCGGGAAGAGACCCAGTACTTC
>TRBV7-9|NA|TRBJ2-2|TRBD2
CASKRGENTGELFF
TGTGCCAGCAAGCGGGGGGAAAACACCGGGGAGCTGTTTTTT
>TRBV4-1|few|TRBJ2-2|NA
CASSQGGSWAGELFF
TGCGCCAGCAGCCAAGGAGGGAGTTGGGCCGGGGAGCTGTTTTTT
>TRBV15|NA|TRBJ1-1|NA
CATAIRSNTEAFF
TGTGCCACTGCAATTCGGTCGAACACTGAAGCTTTCTTT
>TRBV7-8|NA|TRBJ1-1|NA
CASRRARGTEAFF
TGTGCCAGCAGGCGGGCGCGGGGCACTGAAGCTTTCTTT
>TRBV29-1|few|TRBJ1-2|NA
CSAGSREGYTF
TGCAGCGCTGGGAGTAGGGAGGGCTACACCTTC
>TRBV9|few|TRBJ2-6|NA
CASSRTGTPSGANVLTF
TGTGCCAGCAGCCGTACCGGGACACCCTCTGGGGCCAACGTCCTGACTTTC
>TRBV19|few|TRBJ2-3|NA
CASSIASDSTDTQYF
TGTGCCAGTAGTATAGCGAGCGATAGCACAGATACGCAGTATTTT
>TRBV4-1|few|TRBJ1-5|NA
CASSQSGSQPQHF
TGCGCCAGCAGCCAATCAGGGAGCCAGCCCCAGCATTTT
>TRBV30|few|TRBJ1-2|NA
CAWSALGRANYGYTF
TGTGCCTGGAGTGCCCTAGGTAGAGCTAACTATGGCTACACCTTC
>TRBV10-3|NA|TRBJ2-5|TRBD2
CAISEQQRGRETQYF
TGTGCCATCAGTGAACAGCAGCGGGGGCGAGAGACCCAGTACTTC
>TRBV6-1|NA|TRBJ2-7|TRBD1
CASSEVPGQGASEQYF
TGTGCCAGCAGTGAAGTCCCTGGGCAGGGGGCAAGCGAGCAGTACTTC
>TRBV9|NA|TRBJ2-7|NA
CASSVDLGAYEQYF
TGTGCCAGCAGCGTAGATCTGGGGGCCTACGAGCAGTACTTC
>TRBV5-1|NA|TRBJ1-2|TRBD1
CASSSTGGAIYGYTF
TGCGCCAGCAGCTCGACAGGGGGCGCGATCTATGGCTACACCTTC
>TRBV5-1|NA|TRBJ2-5|TRBD2
CASSTQTSSETQYF
TGCGCCAGCAGCACCCAGACTAGCAGCGAGACCCAGTACTTC
>TRBV10-2|NA|TRBJ2-7|NA
CASMARTLYEQYF
TGCGCCAGCATGGCCAGGACTCTTTACGAGCAGTACTTC